The clone carrying this T cell receptor (beta chain) was observed a handful of times. The data originate from a study of response to subunit inactivated influenza vaccine. MiXCR was run by TCRdb on the RT-PCR reads, yielding one entry per CDR3 protein. The table has approximately 730,000 distinct CDR3 sequences, 14% seen once. Germline CDR1 SQVTM, CDR2 ANQGSEA. The CDR3 length is 13 residues. With 4 bases removed from V and 2 bases from J, the gap between germline ends came to 10 bases. The TCR originated in a man aged 50 to 60 who received an inactivated influenza vaccine. The material sequenced was PBMCs from blood, taken approximately 15 days before vaccination. The chain joins TRBV29-1 to TRBJ2-3; D is unresolved. CDR3 protein: CSVVRAFTDTQYF. The CDR3 region has the DNA TGCAGCGTTGTACGGGCTTTCACAGATACGCAGTATTTT.